The sequence of this T cell receptor (beta chain) was determined in a study of T cell responses to AZD1222 COVID-19 vaccine. Repertoires were generated with immunoSEQ multiplex PCR, while TCRdb's copy carries only in-frame clones and drops some. Among approximately 64,000 clones listed, about 83% were seen once. Only one count was recorded for this clone. Antigen specificity is unknown. The study's findings and limits: It was only after the peak T cell response that any repertoires were sampled.

Trimming shortened V by 5 bases and J by 1 base, and 9 bases separated the two germline ends. The CDR3 is made up of 14 amino acids. Germline V gives CDR1 LGHDT, CDR2 YNNKEL (reference sequence). This TCR came from an adult in good health. The source was peripheral blood, collected on day 0 of AZD1222 vaccination. The chain carries TRBV3-1 (or the pseudogene TRBV3-2) and TRBJ1-5; D ambiguous. This CDR3 is CASSYGLSNQPQHF. The CDR3 DNA sequence: TGTGCCAGCAGCTATGGATTGAGCAATCAGCCCCAGCATTTT.